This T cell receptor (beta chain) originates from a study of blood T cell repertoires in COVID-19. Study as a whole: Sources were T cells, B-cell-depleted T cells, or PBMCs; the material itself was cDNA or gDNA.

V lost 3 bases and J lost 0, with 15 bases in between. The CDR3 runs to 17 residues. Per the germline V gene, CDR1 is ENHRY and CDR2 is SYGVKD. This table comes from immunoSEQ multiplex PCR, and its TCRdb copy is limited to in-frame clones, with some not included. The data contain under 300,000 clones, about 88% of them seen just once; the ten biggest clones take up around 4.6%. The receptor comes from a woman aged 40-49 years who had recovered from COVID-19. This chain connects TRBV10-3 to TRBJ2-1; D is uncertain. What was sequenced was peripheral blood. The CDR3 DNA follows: TGTGCCATCAGTGATTTGGTTCGGCCGGGCTCCTACAATGAGCAGTTCTTC. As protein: CAISDLVRPGSYNEQFF.